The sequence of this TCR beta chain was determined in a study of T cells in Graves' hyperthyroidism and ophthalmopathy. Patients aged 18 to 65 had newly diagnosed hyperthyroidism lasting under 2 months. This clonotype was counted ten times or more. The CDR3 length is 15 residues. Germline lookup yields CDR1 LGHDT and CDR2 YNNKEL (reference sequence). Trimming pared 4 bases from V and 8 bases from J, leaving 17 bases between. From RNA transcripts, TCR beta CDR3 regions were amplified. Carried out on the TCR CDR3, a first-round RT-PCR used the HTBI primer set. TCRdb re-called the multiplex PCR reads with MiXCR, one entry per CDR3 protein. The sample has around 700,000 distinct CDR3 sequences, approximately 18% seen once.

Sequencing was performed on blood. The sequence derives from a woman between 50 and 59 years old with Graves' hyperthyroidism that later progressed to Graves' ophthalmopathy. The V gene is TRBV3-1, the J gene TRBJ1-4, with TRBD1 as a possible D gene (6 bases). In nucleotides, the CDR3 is TGTGCCAGCAGCCCCGGGAGGACAGAAAGAGAAAAACTGTTTTTT. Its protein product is CASSPGRTEREKLFF.